Included here is one T cell receptor beta chain sequence, with context. TCRdb's table, derived via immunoSEQ multiplex PCR, lists solely in-frame clones and lacks some. The sample has tens of thousands of clones; approximately 90% are singletons. The data are from a study of OX40 agonist ivuxolimab in advanced cancers. Germline-derived CDR1 and CDR2 are SGHRS and YFSETQ. The CDR3 runs to 16 residues. Trimming removed 2 bases from V and 3 bases from J; junction bases left unmatched: 7. The TCR originated in an adult with an advanced solid tumor such as melanoma, head and neck, liver or kidney cancer. This chain links TRBV5-1 with TRBJ1-4; 7 bases align to TRBD1. The sample consisted of CD4+ or CD8+ T cells sorted from blood, taken in a trial of the OX40 agonist ivuxolimab. The CDR3: CASSFKGQSANEKLFF. The CDR3 bases are TGCGCCAGCAGCTTCAAGGGACAGTCAGCTAATGAAAAACTGTTTTTT.